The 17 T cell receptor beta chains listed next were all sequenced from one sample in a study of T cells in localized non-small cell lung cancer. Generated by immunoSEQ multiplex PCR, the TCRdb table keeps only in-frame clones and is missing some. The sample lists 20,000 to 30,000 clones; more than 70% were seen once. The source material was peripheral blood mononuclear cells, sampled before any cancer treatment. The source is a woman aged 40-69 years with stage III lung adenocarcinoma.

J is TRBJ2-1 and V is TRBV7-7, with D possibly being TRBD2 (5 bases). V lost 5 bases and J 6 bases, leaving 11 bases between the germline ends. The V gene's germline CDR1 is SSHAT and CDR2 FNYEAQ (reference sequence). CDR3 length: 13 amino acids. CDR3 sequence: CASSLGLTNEQFF. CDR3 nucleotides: TGTGCCAGCAGCCTAGGACTGACCAATGAGCAGTTCTTC.

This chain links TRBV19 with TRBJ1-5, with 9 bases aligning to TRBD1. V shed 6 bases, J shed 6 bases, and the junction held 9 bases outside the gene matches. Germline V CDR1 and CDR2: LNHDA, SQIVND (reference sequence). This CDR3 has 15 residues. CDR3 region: CASSRGQGVRQPQHF. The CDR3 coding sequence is TGTGCCAGTAGCAGGGGACAGGGAGTACGTCAGCCCCAGCATTTT.

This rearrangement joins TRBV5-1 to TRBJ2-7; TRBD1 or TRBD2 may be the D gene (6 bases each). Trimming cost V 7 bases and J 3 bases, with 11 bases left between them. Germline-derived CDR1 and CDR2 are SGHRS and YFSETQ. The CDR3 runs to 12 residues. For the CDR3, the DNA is TGCGCCAGCTGCGGGGACAACTACGAGCAGTACTTC. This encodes CASCGDNYEQYF.

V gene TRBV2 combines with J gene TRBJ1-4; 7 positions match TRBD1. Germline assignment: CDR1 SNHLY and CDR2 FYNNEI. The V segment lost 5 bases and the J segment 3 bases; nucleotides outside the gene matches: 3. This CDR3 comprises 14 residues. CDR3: CASSLGQSNEKLFF. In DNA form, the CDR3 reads TGTGCCAGCAGTTTGGGACAGTCTAATGAAAAACTGTTTTTT. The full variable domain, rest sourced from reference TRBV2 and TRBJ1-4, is EPEVTQTPSHQVTQMGQEVILRCVPISNHLYFYWYRQILGQKVEFLVSFYNNEISEKSEIFDDQFSVERPDGSNFTLKIRSTKLEDSAMYFCASSLGQSNEKLFFGSGTQLSVL.

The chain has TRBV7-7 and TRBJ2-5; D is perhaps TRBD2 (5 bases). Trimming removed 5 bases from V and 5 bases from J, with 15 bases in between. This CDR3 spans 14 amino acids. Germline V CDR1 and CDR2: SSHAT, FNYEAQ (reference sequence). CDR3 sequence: CASSPGGSRETQYF. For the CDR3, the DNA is TGTGCCAGCAGCCCCGGAGGTTCGAGGGAGACCCAGTACTTC.

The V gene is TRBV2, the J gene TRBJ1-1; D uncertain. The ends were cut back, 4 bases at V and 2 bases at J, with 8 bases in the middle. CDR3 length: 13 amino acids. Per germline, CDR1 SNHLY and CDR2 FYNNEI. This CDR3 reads CASSVASNTEAFF. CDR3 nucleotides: TGTGCCAGCAGTGTTGCCTCCAACACTGAAGCTTTCTTT.

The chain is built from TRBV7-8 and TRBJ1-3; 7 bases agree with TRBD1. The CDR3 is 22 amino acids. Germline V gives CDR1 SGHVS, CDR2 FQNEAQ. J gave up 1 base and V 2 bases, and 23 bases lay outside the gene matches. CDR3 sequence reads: CASSLFFDATGKTRGSGNTIYF. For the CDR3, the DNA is TGTGCCAGCAGCTTATTTTTTGATGCGACAGGGAAGACCCGGGGGTCTGGAAACACCATATATTTT. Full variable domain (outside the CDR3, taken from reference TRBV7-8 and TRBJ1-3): GAGVSQSPRYKVAKRGQDVALRCDPISGHVSLFWYQQALGQGPEFLTYFQNEAQLDKSGLPSDRFFAERPEGSVSTLKIQRTQQEDSAVYLCASSLFFDATGKTRGSGNTIYFGEGSWLTVV.

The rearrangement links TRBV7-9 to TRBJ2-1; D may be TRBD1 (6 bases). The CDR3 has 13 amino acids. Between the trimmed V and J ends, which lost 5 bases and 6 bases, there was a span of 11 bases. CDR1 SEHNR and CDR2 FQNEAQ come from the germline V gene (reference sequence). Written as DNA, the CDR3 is TGTGCCAGCAGCCGACAGGTGACCAATGAGCAGTTCTTC. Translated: CASSRQVTNEQFF.

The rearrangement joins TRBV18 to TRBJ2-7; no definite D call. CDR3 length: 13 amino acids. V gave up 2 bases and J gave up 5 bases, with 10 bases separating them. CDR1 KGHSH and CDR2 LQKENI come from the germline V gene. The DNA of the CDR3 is TGTGCCAGCTCACCAATGGTTGTGGACGAGCAGTACTTC. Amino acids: CASSPMVVDEQYF.

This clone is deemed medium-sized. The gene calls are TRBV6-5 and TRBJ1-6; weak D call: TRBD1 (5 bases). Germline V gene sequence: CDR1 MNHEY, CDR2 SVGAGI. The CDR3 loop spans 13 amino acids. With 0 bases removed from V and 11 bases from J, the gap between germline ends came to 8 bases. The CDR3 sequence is CASSYSPGPPLHF. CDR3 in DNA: TGTGCCAGCAGTTACTCCCCAGGGCCACCCCTCCACTTT.

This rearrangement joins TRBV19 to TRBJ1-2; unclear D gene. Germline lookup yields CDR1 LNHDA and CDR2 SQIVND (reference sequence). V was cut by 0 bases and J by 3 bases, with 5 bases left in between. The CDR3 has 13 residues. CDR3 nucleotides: TGTGCCAGTAGTATAGACACCGACTATGGCTACACCTTC. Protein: CASSIDTDYGYTF.

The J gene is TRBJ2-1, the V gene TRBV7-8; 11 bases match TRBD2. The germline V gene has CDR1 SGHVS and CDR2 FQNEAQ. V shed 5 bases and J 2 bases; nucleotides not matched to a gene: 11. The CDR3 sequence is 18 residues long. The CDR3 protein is CASSQLAGGFRPYNEQFF. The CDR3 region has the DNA TGTGCCAGCAGCCAGCTAGCGGGGGGTTTCCGCCCCTACAATGAGCAGTTCTTC.

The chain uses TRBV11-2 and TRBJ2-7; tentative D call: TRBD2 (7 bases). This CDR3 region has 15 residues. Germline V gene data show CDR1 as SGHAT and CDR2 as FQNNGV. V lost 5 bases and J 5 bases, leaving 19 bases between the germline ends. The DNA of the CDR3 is TGTGCCAGCAGCCAGCAGGCGGGGGCGGGGAACGAGCAGTACTTC. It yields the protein CASSQQAGAGNEQYF.

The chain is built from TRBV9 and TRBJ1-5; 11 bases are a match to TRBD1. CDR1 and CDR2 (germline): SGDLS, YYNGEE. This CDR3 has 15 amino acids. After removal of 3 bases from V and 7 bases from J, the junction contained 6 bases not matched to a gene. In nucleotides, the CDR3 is TGTGCCAGCAGCGCGGGGGACAGGGGGTCGCAGCCCCAGCATTTT. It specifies CASSAGDRGSQPQHF.

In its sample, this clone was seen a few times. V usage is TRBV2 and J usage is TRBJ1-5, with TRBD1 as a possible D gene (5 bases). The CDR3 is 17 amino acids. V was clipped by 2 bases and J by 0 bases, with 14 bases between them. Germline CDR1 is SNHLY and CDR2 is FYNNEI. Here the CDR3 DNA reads TGTGCCAGCAGTGAATGGGGCGGGCAGTATAGCAATCAGCCCCAGCATTTT. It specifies CASSEWGGQYSNQPQHF.

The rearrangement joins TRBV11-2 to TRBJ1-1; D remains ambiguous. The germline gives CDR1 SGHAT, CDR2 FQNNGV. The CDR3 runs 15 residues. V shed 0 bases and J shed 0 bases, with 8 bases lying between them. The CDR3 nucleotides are TGTGCCAGCAGCTTAGACGGCAGCCTGAACACTGAAGCTTTCTTT. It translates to CASSLDGSLNTEAFF. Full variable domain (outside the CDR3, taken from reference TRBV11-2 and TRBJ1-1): EAGVAQSPRYKIIEKRQSVAFWCNPISGHATLYWYQQILGQGPKLLIQFQNNGVVDDSQLPKDRFSAERLKGVDSTLKIQPAKLEDSAVYLCASSLDGSLNTEAFFGQGTRLTVV.

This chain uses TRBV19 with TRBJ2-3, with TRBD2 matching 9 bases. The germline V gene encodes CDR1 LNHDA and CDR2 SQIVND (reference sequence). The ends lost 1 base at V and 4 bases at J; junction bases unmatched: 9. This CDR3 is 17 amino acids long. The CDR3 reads CASSIVVSGSASDTQYF. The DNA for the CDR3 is TGTGCCAGTAGTATAGTAGTTAGCGGGAGTGCATCAGATACGCAGTATTTT.